Listed here are 7 T cell receptor beta chains from one sample, sequenced in a study of cytomegalovirus exposure and HLA in healthy donors. The PCR contained 60 Vbeta and 13 Jbeta primers. Assay: immunoSEQ multiplex PCR; the TCRdb copy retains only in-frame clones and omits some. Of approximately 90,000 clones listed, about 74% are singletons. Sequencing was carried out using PBMCs. Every receptor here comes from a man aged 25 to 40 in good health and CMV-seronegative.

The chain employs TRBV29-1 and TRBJ1-1; D is unclear. This CDR3 is 11 amino acids long. Germline V gene sequence: CDR1 SQVTM, CDR2 ANQGSEA. Between the trimmed V and J ends, which lost 4 bases and 6 bases, there was a span of 9 bases. In nucleotides, the CDR3 is TGCAGCGTTGGCGAGCTGTCTGAAGCTTTCTTT. This encodes CSVGELSEAFF.

The V gene is TRBV7-9, the J gene TRBJ1-4; a weak D match, TRBD1 (6 bases). The CDR3 spans 16 residues. Trimming cost V 3 bases and J 2 bases, with 13 bases left between them. Germline CDR1 SEHNR, CDR2 FQNEAQ (reference sequence). This CDR3 reads CASSFARDTTNEKLFF. The CDR3 DNA reads as TGTGCCAGCAGCTTCGCCCGGGACACCACTAATGAAAAACTGTTTTTT. Looking up the rest from reference TRBV7-9 and TRBJ1-4 gives the full variable domain: DTGVSQNPRHKITKRGQNVTFRCDPISEHNRLYWYRQTLGQGPEFLTYFQNEAQLEKSRLLSDRFSAERPKGSFSTLEIQRTEQGDSAMYLCASSFARDTTNEKLFFGSGTQLSVL.

V usage is TRBV10-2 and J usage is TRBJ1-1; D may be TRBD1 (5 bases). This CDR3 has 13 residues. CDR1 and CDR2 from the germline V gene are WSHSY and SAAADI. Trimming stripped 6 bases from V and 6 bases from J, with 14 bases between. CDR3 loop: CASSASAGPEAFF. CDR3 bases: TGCGCCAGCAGCGCAAGTGCAGGGCCTGAAGCTTTCTTT.

This chain connects TRBV7-9 to TRBJ2-3; D might be TRBD2 (6 bases). Germline CDR1 SEHNR, CDR2 FQNEAQ (reference sequence). This CDR3 is built from 14 residues. Between the trimmed V and J ends, which lost 3 bases and 1 base, there was a span of 8 bases. The CDR3 protein is CASSLGLGTDTQYF. In nucleotides, the CDR3 is TGTGCCAGCAGCTTGGGACTCGGCACAGATACGCAGTATTTT.

The chain is built from TRBV2 and TRBJ1-2; TRBD1 matches 7 bases. From germline, CDR1 is SNHLY and CDR2 FYNNEI. Losses at the gene ends were 6 bases for V and 3 bases for J; bases not matched to a gene: 4. The CDR3 consists of 13 residues. In nucleotides, the CDR3 is TGTGCCAGCAGCTCTACAGGGGACTATGGCTACACCTTC. It is translated as CASSSTGDYGYTF.

The chain carries TRBV9 and TRBJ2-6; weak D call: TRBD1 (6 bases). Per germline, CDR1 SGDLS and CDR2 YYNGEE. This CDR3 region has 15 residues. The V gene lost 5 bases and the J gene lost 0 bases, with 9 bases spanning the gap. CDR3 sequence: CASRETGSGANVLTF. The CDR3 DNA follows: TGTGCCAGCAGAGAGACAGGCTCTGGGGCCAACGTCCTGACTTTC. The whole variable domain, remainder taken from reference TRBV9 and TRBJ2-6, is DSGVTQTPKHLITATGQRVTLRCSPRSGDLSVYWYQQSLDQGLQFLIQYYNGEERAKGNILERFSAQQFPDLHSELNLSSLELGDSALYFCASRETGSGANVLTFGAGSRLTVL.

This rearrangement joins TRBV29-1 to TRBJ2-5; D is unresolved. This CDR3 is built from 13 residues. V gave up 8 bases and J gave up 4 bases, with 17 bases separating them. The V gene's germline CDR1 is SQVTM and CDR2 ANQGSEA. DNA for the CDR3: TGCAGCATGAAAGCACAGATGGGAGAGACCCAGTACTTC. Translated, it gives CSMKAQMGETQYF.